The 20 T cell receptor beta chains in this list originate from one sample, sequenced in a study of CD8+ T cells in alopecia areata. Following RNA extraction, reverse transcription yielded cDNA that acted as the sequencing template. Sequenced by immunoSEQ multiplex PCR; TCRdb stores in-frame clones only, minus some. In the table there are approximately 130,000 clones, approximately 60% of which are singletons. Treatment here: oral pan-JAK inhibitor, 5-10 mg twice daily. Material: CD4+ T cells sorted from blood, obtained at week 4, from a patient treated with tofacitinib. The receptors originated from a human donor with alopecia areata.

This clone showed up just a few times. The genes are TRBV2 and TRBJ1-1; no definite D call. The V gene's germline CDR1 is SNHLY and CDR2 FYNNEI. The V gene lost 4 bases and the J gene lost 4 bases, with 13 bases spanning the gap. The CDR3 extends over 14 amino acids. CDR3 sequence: CASSVVGIGTEAFF. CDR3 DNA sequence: TGTGCCAGCAGTGTGGTAGGGATCGGCACTGAAGCTTTCTTT.

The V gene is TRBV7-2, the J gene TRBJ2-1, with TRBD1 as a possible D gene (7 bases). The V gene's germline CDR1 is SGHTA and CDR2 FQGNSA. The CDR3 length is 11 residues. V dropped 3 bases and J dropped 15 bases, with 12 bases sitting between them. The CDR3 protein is CASSLGGQPFF. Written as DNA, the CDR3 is TGTGCCAGCAGCTTGGGGGGACAGCCGTTCTTC. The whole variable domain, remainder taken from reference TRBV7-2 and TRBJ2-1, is GAGVSQSPSNKVTEKGKDVELRCDPISGHTALYWYRQSLGQGLEFLIYFQGNSAPDKSGLPSDRFSAERTGGSVSTLTIQRTQQEDSAVYLCASSLGGQPFFGPGTRLTVL.

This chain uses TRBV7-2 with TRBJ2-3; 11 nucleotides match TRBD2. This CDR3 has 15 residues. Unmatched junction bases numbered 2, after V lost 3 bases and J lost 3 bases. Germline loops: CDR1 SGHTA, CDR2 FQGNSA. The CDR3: CASSFSGRATDTQYF. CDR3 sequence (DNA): TGTGCCAGCAGCTTTAGCGGGAGGGCGACAGATACGCAGTATTTT.

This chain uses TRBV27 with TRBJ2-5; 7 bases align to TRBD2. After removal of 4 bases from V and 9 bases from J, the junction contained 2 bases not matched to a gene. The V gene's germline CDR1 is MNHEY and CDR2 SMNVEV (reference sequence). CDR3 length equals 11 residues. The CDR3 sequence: CASSWGGAQYF. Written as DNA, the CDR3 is TGTGCCAGCAGTTGGGGAGGGGCCCAGTACTTC.

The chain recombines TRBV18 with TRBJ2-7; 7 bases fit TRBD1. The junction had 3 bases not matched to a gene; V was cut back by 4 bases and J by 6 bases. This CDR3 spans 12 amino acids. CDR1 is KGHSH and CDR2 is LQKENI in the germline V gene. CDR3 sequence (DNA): TGTGCCAGCTCACTACAGGGGTCCGAGCAGTACTTC. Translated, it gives CASSLQGSEQYF.

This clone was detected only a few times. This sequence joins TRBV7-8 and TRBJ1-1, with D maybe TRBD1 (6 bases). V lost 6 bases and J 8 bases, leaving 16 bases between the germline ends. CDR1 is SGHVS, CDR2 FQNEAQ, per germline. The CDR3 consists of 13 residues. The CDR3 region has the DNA TGTGCCAGCAGAACTAAGAAGGGGGAAGAAGCTTTCTTT. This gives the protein CASRTKKGEEAFF.

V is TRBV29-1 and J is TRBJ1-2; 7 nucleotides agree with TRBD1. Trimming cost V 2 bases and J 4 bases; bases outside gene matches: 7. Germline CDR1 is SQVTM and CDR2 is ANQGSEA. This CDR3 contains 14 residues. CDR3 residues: CSVESRTGIYGYTF. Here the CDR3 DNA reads TGCAGCGTTGAATCCCGGACAGGCATCTATGGCTACACCTTC.

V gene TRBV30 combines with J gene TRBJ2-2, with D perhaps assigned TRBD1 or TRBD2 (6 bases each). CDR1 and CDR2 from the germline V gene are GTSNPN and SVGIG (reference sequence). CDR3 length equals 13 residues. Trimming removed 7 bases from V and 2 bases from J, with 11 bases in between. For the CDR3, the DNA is TGTGCCTCCAAGGGGGGAAACACCGGGGAGCTGTTTTTT. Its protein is CASKGGNTGELFF. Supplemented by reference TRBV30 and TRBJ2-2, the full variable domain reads SQTIHQWPATLVQPVGSPLSLECTVEGTSNPNLYWYRQAAGRGLQLLFYSVGIGQISSEVPQNLSASRPQDRQFILSSKKLLLSDSGFYLCASKGGNTGELFFGEGSRLTVL.

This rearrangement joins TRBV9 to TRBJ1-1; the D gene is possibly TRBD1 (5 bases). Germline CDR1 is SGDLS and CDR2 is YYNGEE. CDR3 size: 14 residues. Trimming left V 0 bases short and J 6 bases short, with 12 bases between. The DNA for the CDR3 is TGTGCCAGCAGCGTAGTGGGGCACGGGGCTGAAGCTTTCTTT. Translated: CASSVVGHGAEAFF.

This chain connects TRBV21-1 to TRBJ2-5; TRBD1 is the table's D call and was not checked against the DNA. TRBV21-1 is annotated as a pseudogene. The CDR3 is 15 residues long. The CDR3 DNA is TGTGCCAGCAGCCCCGGACAGGGGCGTCGGGAGACCCAGTACTTC. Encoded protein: CASSPGQGRRETQYF.

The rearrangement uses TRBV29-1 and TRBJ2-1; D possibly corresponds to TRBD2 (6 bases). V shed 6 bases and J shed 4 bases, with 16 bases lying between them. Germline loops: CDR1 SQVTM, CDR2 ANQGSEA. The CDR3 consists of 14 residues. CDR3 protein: CSVSPGVGYNEQFF. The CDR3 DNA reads TGCAGCGTATCGCCGGGGGTGGGGTACAATGAGCAGTTCTTC.

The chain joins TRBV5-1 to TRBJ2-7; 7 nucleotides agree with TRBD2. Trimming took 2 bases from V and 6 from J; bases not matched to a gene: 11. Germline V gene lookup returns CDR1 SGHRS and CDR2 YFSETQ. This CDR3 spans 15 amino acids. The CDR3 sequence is CASSFQPIGEGEQYF. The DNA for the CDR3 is TGCGCCAGCAGCTTTCAACCTATAGGGGAGGGCGAGCAGTACTTC.

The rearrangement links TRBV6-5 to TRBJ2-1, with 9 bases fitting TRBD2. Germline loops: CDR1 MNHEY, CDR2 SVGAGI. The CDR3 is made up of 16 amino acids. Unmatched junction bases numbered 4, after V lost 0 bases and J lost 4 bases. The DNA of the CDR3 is TGTGCCAGCAGTTACTCGAAGGCGGGGGGGTACAATGAGCAGTTCTTC. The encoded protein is CASSYSKAGGYNEQFF.

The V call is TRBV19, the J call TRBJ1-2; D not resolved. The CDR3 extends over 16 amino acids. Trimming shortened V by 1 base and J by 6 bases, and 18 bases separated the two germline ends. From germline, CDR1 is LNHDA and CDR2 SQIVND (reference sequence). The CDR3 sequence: CASSIAFGAFANGYTF. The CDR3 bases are TGTGCCAGTAGTATAGCCTTCGGTGCCTTCGCGAATGGCTACACCTTC.

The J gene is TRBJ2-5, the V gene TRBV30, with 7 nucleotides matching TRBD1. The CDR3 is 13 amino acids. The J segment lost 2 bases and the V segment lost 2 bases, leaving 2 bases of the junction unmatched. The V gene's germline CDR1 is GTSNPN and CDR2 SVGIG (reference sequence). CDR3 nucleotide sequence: TGTGCCTGGAGTCAGGGACAGCAAGAGACCCAGTACTTC. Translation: CAWSQGQQETQYF.

The CDR3 DNA reads TGCGCCAGCAGCCAAGACCTGGGACCGAATGAAAAACTGTTTTTT. As protein: CASSQDLGPNEKLFF. J is TRBJ1-4 and V is TRBV4-3; tentatively, D is TRBD1 (5 bases). The germline V and J ends were trimmed by 0 bases and 5 bases, with 10 bases remaining between them. Per germline, CDR1 LGHNA and CDR2 YSLEER. The CDR3 has 15 residues.

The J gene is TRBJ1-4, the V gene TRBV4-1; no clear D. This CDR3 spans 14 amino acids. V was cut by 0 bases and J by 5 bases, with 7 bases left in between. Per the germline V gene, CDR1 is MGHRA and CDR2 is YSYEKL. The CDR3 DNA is TGCGCCAGCAGCCAAGATAGGGCGAATGAAAAACTGTTTTTT. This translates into CASSQDRANEKLFF.

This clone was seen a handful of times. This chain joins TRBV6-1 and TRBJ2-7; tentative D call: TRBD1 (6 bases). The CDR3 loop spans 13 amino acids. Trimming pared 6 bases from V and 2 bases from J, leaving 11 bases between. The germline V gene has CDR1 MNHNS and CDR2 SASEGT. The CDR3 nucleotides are TGTGCCAGCAGGCAGGGGTTTGCCTACGAGCAGTACTTC. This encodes CASRQGFAYEQYF.

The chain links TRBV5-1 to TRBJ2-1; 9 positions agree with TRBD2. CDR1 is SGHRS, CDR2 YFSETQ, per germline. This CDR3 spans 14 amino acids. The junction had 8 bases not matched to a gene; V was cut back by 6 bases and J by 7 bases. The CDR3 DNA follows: TGCGCCAGCACCGAGAGGACTAGCGTGAATGAGCAGTTCTTC. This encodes CASTERTSVNEQFF.

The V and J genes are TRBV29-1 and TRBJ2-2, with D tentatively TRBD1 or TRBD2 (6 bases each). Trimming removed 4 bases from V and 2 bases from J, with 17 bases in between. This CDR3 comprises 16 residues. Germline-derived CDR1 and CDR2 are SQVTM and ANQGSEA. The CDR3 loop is CSVGFFGGHNTGELFF. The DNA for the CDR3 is TGCAGCGTTGGTTTTTTCGGGGGCCATAACACCGGGGAGCTGTTTTTT.